The T cell receptor (beta chain) described here comes from a study of cytomegalovirus exposure and HLA in healthy donors. For this clone: Its antigen is still unknown.

PCR primers comprised 60 Vbeta and 13 Jbeta primers. Original analysis: In a later analysis, about 12 million of about 80 million unique beta chains occurred in at least two donors. Produced via immunoSEQ multiplex PCR; TCRdb's table is partial and in-frame only. The V and J calls and the clone size are those of that table, but D and trimming were determined from the DNA. In the table there are around 160,000 clones, 70% of which are singletons. Study-level results: Analysis was performed later, and it showed HLA-associated TCR beta chains to be more clonally expanded than equally common others. Only CMV serostatus was available as immune exposure information.

The CDR3 is 14 amino acids. The germline CDR1 and CDR2 sequences are SNHLY and FYNNEI. Trimming took off 1 base at V and 0 bases at J, with 4 bases between the two ends. V gene TRBV2 combines with J gene TRBJ2-1; D unclear. The origin of this receptor is a man aged 18 to 29 in good health and CMV-seropositive. Specimen: PBMCs. In DNA, the CDR3 is TGTGCCAGCAGTGAAGGGAGCTCCTACAATGAGCAGTTCTTC. As protein: CASSEGSSYNEQFF.